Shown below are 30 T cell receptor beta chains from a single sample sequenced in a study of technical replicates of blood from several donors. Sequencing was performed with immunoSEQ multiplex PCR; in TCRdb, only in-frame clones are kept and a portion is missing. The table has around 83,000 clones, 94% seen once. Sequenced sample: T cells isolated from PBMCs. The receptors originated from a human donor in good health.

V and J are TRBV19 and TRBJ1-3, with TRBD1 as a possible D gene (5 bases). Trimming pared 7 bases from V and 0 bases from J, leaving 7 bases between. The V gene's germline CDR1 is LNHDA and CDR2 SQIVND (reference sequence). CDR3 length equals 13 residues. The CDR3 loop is CASKQVSGNTIYF. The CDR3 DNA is TGTGCCAGTAAACAGGTCTCTGGAAACACCATATATTTT.

In DNA form, the CDR3 reads TGTGCCAGCAGCCTGGATCCGGGATCTAACTACGAGCAGTACTTC. It encodes CASSLDPGSNYEQYF. This rearrangement joins TRBV11-2 to TRBJ2-7, with D maybe TRBD2 (5 bases). Germline assignment: CDR1 SGHAT and CDR2 FQNNGV. The CDR3 has 15 residues. V lost 5 bases and J lost 3, with 17 bases in between.

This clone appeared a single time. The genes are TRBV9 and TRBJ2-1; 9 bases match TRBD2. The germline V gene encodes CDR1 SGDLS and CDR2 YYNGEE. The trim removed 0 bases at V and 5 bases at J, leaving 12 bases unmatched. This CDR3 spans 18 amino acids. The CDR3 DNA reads TGTGCCAGCAGCGTAGGAGTGTTTGGGACTAGCAGGGACAATGAGCAGTTCTTC. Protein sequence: CASSVGVFGTSRDNEQFF.

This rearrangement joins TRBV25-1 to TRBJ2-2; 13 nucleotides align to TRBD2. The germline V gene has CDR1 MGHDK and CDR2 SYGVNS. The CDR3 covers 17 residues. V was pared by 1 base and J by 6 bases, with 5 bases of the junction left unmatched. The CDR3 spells CASSEFGLAGVPGELFF. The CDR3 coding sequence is TGTGCCAGCAGTGAATTTGGACTAGCGGGAGTGCCCGGGGAGCTGTTTTTT.

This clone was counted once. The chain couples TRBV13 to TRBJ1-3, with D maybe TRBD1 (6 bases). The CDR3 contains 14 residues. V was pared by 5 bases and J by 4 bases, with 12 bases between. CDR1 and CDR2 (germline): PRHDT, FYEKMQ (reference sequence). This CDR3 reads CASSQAQGGNTIYF. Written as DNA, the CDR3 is TGTGCCAGCAGCCAGGCACAGGGCGGAAACACCATATATTTT.

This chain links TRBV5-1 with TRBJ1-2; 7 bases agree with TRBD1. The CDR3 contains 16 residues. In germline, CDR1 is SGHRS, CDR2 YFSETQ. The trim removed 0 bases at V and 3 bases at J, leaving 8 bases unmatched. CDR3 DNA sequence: TGCGCCAGCAGCTTGGGGGCAGGGGGATTGGACTATGGCTACACCTTC. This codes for CASSLGAGGLDYGYTF.

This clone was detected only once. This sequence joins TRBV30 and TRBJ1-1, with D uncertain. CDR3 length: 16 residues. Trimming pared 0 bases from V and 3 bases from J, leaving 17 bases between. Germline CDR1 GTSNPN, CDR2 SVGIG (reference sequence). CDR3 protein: CAWSVLRTGGDTEAFF. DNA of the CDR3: TGTGCCTGGAGTGTACTTCGGACCGGCGGGGACACTGAAGCTTTCTTT.

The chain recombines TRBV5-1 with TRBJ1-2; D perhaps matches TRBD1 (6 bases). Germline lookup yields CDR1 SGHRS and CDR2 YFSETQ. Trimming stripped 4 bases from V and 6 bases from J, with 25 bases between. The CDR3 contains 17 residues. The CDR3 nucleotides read TGCGCCAGCAGCCAAAATCAGGGGTCTCTCTATGGGGATGGCTACACCTTC. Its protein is CASSQNQGSLYGDGYTF. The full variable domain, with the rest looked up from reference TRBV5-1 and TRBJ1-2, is KAGVTQTPRYLIKTRGQQVTLSCSPISGHRSVSWYQQTPGQGLQFLFEYFSETQRNKGNFPGRFSGRQFSNSRSEMNVSTLELGDSALYLCASSQNQGSLYGDGYTFGSGTRLTVV.

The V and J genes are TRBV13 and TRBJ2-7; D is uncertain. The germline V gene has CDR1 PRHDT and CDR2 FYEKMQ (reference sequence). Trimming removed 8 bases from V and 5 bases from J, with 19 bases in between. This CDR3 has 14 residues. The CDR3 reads CASAHTYVMDEQYF. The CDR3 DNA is TGTGCCAGCGCTCATACTTACGTTATGGACGAGCAGTACTTC.

The CDR3 DNA reads TGCAGCGTTGAAGTCCAGGGGGGCGTGAACACCGGGGAGCTGTTTTTT. This gives the protein CSVEVQGGVNTGELFF. The chain links TRBV29-1 to TRBJ2-2; D possibly corresponds to TRBD1 (7 bases). The CDR3 extends over 16 amino acids. The germline gives CDR1 SQVTM, CDR2 ANQGSEA. Between the trimmed V and J ends, which lost 1 base and 1 base, there was a span of 13 bases.

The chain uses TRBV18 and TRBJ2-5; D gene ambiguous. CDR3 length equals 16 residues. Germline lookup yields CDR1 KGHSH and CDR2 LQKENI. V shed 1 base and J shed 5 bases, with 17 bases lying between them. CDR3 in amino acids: CASSPLLTSEVETQYF. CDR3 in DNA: TGTGCCAGCTCACCACTGCTTACCAGCGAGGTGGAGACCCAGTACTTC.

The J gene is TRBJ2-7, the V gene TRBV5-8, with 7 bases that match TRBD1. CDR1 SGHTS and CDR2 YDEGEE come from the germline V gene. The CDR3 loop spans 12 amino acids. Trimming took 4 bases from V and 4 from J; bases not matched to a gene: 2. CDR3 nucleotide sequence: TGTGCCAGCAGCCTGACAGGGTACGAGCAGTACTTC. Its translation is CASSLTGYEQYF.

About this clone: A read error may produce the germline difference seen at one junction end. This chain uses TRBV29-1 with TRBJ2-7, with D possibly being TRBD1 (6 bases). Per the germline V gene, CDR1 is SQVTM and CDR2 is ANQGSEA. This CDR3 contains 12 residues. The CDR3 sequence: CSVELSATGRLF. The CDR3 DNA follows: TGCAGCGTTGAACTTTCTGCGACAGGCCGCCTTTTC.

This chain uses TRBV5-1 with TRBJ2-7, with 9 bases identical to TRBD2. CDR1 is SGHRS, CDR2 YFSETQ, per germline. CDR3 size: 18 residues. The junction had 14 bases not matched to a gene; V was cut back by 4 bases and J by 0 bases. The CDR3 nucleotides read TGCGCCAGCAGCCCCCTGGATGGCGGGAGGGCCCACTCCTACGAGCAGTACTTC. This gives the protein CASSPLDGGRAHSYEQYF.

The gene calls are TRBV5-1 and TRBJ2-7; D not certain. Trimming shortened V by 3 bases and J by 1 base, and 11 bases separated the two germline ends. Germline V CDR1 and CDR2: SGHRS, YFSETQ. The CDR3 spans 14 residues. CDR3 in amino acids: CASSSATSSYEQYF. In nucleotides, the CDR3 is TGCGCCAGCAGCTCCGCCACTTCTTCCTACGAGCAGTACTTC.

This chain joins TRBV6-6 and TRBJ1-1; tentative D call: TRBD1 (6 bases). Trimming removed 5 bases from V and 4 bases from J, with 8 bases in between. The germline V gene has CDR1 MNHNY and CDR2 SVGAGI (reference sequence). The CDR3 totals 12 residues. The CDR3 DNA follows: TGTGCCAGCAGTGGACAGACCACTGAAGCTTTCTTT. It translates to CASSGQTTEAFF.

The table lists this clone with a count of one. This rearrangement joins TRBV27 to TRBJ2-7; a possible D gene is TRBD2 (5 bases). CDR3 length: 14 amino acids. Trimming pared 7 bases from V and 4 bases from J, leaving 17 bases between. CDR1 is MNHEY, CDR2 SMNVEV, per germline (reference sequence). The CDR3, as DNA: TGTGCCAGCAAGGCGGCGGGCCCTGGTTACGAGCAGTACTTC. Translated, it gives CASKAAGPGYEQYF.

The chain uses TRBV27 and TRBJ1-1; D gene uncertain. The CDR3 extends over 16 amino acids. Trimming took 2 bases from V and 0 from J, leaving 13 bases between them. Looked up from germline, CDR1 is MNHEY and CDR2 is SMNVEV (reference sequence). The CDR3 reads CASSLEAPALNTEAFF. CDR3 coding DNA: TGTGCCAGCAGTTTAGAGGCGCCAGCACTGAACACTGAAGCTTTCTTT.

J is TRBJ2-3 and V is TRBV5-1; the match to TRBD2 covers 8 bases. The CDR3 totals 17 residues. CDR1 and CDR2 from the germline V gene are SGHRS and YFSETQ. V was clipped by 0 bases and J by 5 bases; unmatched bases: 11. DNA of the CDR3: TGCGCCAGCAGCTTGGATGGGGTCGGGGGGGCTGGAGATACGCAGTATTTT. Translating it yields CASSLDGVGGAGDTQYF.

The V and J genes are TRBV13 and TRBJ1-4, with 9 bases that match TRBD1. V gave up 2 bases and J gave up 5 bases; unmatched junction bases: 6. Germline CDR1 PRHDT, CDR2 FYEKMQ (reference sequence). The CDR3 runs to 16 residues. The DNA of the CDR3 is TGTGCCAGCAGCTTACGCTGGGGGACAGGGAATGAAAAACTGTTTTTT. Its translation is CASSLRWGTGNEKLFF.

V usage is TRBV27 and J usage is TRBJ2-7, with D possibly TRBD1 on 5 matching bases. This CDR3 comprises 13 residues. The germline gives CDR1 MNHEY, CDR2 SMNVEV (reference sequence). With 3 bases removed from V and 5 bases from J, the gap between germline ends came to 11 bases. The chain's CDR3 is CASSFQGDHEQYF. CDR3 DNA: TGTGCCAGCAGTTTTCAGGGCGACCACGAGCAGTACTTC.

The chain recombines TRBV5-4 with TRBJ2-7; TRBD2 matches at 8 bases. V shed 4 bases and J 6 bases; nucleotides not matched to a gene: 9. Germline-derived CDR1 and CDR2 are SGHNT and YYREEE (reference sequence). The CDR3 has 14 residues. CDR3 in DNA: TGTGCCAGCAGCAGCTCCGGGAGGGTGGTCGAGCAGTACTTC. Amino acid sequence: CASSSSGRVVEQYF.

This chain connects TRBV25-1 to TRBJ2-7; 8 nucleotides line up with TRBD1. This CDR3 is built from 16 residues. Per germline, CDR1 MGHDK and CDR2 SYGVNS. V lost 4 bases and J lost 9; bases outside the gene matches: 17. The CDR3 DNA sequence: TGTGCCAGCAGTGGGGAAGATATGGCCCAGGGGGCCGGGCAGTACTTC. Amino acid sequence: CASSGEDMAQGAGQYF.

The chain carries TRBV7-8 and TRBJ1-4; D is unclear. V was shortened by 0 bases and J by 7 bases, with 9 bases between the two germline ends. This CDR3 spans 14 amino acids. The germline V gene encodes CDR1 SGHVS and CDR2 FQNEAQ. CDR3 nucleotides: TGTGCCAGCAGCTTAGCCGCGGGGTTTGAAAAACTGTTTTTT. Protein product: CASSLAAGFEKLFF. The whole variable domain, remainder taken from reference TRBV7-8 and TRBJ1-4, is GAGVSQSPRYKVAKRGQDVALRCDPISGHVSLFWYQQALGQGPEFLTYFQNEAQLDKSGLPSDRFFAERPEGSVSTLKIQRTQQEDSAVYLCASSLAAGFEKLFFGSGTQLSVL.

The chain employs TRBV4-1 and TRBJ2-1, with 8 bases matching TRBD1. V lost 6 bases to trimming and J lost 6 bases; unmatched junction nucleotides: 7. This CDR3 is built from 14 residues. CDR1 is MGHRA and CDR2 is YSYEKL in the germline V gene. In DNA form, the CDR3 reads TGCGCCAGCAGGAAAGGACAGGGAGTCAATGAGCAGTTCTTC. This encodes CASRKGQGVNEQFF.

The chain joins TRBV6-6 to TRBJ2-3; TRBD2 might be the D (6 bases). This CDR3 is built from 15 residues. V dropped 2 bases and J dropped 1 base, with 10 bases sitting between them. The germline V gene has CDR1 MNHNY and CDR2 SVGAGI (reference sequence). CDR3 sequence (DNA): TGTGCCAGCAGTTACCGGGCTAGCGGCACAGATACGCAGTATTTT. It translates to CASSYRASGTDTQYF.

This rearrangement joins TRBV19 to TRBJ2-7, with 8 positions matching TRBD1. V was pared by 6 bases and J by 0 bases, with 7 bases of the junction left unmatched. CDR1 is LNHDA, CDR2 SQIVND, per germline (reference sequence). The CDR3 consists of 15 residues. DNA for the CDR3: TGTGCCAGTAGAGATCGGGACAGGAGCTCCTACGAGCAGTACTTC. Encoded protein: CASRDRDRSSYEQYF.

In DNA, the CDR3 is TGTGCCAGCAGTGCTCAATTGCAAGGAGATCAGCCCCAGCATTTT. Residues: CASSAQLQGDQPQHF. V and J are TRBV2 and TRBJ1-5, with D uncertain. Germline CDR1 and CDR2: SNHLY and FYNNEI. CDR3 length: 15 amino acids. Trimming removed 4 bases at V and 5 bases at J, with 15 bases between.

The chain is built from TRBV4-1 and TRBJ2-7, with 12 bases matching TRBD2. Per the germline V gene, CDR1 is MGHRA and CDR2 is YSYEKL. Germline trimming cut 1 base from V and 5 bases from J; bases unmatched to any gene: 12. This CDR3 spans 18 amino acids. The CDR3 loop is CASSQGGGLAGGPHEQYF. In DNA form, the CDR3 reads TGCGCCAGCAGCCAAGGCGGAGGGCTAGCGGGAGGGCCCCACGAGCAGTACTTC.

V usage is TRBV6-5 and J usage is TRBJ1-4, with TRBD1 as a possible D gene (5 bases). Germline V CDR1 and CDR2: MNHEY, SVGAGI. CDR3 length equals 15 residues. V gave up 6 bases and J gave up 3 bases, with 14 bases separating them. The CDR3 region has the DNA TGTGCCAGCAGGACACAGGTCCGCGCTAATGAAAAACTGTTTTTT. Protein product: CASRTQVRANEKLFF.